Sequencing of this T cell receptor beta chain was carried out in a study of beta chain features in type 1 diabetes. The study, taken as a whole, reports: Moderate but significant shortening of TCRB CDR3s was recorded in all four CD4+ subsets from Type 1 diabetes patients.

The CDR3 sequence is 15 residues long. V lost 5 bases and J 0 bases, leaving 11 bases between the germline ends. Germline CDR1 is SGHAT and CDR2 is FQNNGV. This clone has only a few counts. Its antigen remains unknown. All of the isolated RNA was reverse transcribed, so expressed TCRB transcripts were sequenced. Using immunoSEQ multiplex PCR, the repertoire was profiled, and TCRdb retains in-frame clones only, with some absent. The sample yields hundreds of thousands of clones, around an eighth seen once. The V and J genes are TRBV11-2 and TRBJ2-1; no clear D. Material: naive CD4+ T cells from blood. This TCR derives from a man aged 18 to 30 with type 1 diabetes. CDR3 protein: CASSLDWPSYNEQFF. The DNA for the CDR3 is TGTGCCAGCAGCCTCGACTGGCCCTCCTACAATGAGCAGTTCTTC.